The 29 T cell receptor beta chains below all came from one sample that was sequenced in a study of CD8+CD57+ T cells in acquired aplastic anemia. CDR3 and TCR beta VDJ profiling relied on genomic DNA as the template. TCRdb passed the reads through MiXCR, listing each CDR3 protein once. The sample carries roughly 160,000 distinct CDR3 sequences, 70% to 75% recorded once. Individuals selected for sequencing had exhibited CD8+CD57+ cell expansion on flow cytometry. Sequencing was done on a sample of sorted CD4+, CD8+, or CD8+CD57+ T cells (not recorded which) from PBMCs. All receptors come from a human donor with aplastic anemia.

The chain employs TRBV20-1 and TRBJ2-7; TRBD2 aligns across 8 bases. V gave up 4 bases and J gave up 3 bases; unmatched junction bases: 5. The length of the CDR3 is 13 residues. The germline gives CDR1 DFQATT, CDR2 SNEGSKA (reference sequence). CDR3 DNA sequence: TGCAGTGCTAAAAAGCGGGGGAACTACGAGCAGTACTTC. As protein: CSAKKRGNYEQYF.

The chain recombines TRBV7-2 with TRBJ2-7, with a weak D call TRBD1 (5 bases). This CDR3 region has 14 residues. Between the trimmed V and J ends, which lost 1 base and 2 bases, there was a span of 9 bases. Germline CDR1 reads SGHTA; CDR2 reads FQGNSA. The CDR3 sequence: CASSLEDSAYEQYF. The DNA of the CDR3 is TGTGCCAGCAGCTTAGAAGACAGCGCCTACGAGCAGTACTTC.

The chain couples TRBV10-3 to TRBJ2-7; D may be TRBD2 (5 bases). Trimming shortened V by 5 bases and J by 3 bases, and 11 bases separated the two germline ends. Germline V gene lookup returns CDR1 ENHRY and CDR2 SYGVKD. The CDR3 consists of 13 residues. Here the CDR3 DNA reads TGTGCCATCAGTAAGCTCGGGGTCTACGAGCAGTACTTC. Translated: CAISKLGVYEQYF.

The V gene is TRBV2, the J gene TRBJ2-7, with D maybe TRBD1 (5 bases). Germline CDR1 reads SNHLY; CDR2 reads FYNNEI. CDR3 length equals 13 residues. The V and J ends lost 11 bases and 3 bases respectively, with 17 bases between them. The CDR3 here is CAVARQGNYEQYF. The CDR3, as DNA: TGTGCCGTGGCGCGGCAGGGTAACTACGAGCAGTACTTC.

This chain uses TRBV5-5 with TRBJ2-7, with 8 bases matching TRBD1. The V gene end was trimmed by 5 bases and the J gene end by 0 bases; junction bases not matched to a gene: 4. This CDR3 has 14 amino acids. Germline V lookup: CDR1 SGHKS, CDR2 YYEKEE (reference sequence). Here the CDR3 reads CASSDRGFSYEQYF. Written as DNA, the CDR3 is TGTGCCAGCAGTGACAGGGGTTTCTCCTACGAGCAGTACTTC.

The chain is built from TRBV25-1 and TRBJ1-1; D is unclear. Trimming pared 0 bases from V and 7 bases from J, leaving 12 bases between. Germline V lookup: CDR1 MGHDK, CDR2 SYGVNS. The CDR3 extends over 14 amino acids. This chain's CDR3 is CASSEYWRDDEAFF. The CDR3, as DNA: TGTGCCAGCAGTGAATACTGGAGGGATGATGAAGCTTTCTTT.

V is TRBV13 and J is TRBJ2-1, with D uncertain. Trimming took off 2 bases at V and 9 bases at J, with 8 bases between the two ends. The CDR3 covers 12 residues. Germline CDR1 is PRHDT and CDR2 is FYEKMQ (reference sequence). The DNA of the CDR3 is TGTGCCAGCAGCTTATGGCCTGGTGAGCAGTTCTTC. Its protein product is CASSLWPGEQFF.

The chain uses TRBV19 and TRBJ2-7; 8 positions agree with TRBD1. The junction had 11 bases not matched to a gene; V was cut back by 5 bases and J by 2 bases. This CDR3 contains 16 residues. Germline CDR1 is LNHDA and CDR2 is SQIVND (reference sequence). Here the CDR3 DNA reads TGTGCCAGTAGTTCACCAGGACAGGGTCAACCCTACGAGCAGTACTTC. It translates to CASSSPGQGQPYEQYF.

This clonotype has only one observation. V gene TRBV7-2 combines with J gene TRBJ1-2, with a possible D match to TRBD1 (6 bases). The CDR3 length is 13 residues. Trimming took off 6 bases at V and 2 bases at J, with 10 bases between the two ends. Germline V gene sequence: CDR1 SGHTA, CDR2 FQGNSA. CDR3 loop: CASSRTENYGYTF. In DNA form, the CDR3 reads TGTGCCAGCAGTCGGACAGAGAACTATGGCTACACCTTC. The full variable domain, in which reference TRBV7-2 and TRBJ1-2 provide the parts outside the CDR3, is GAGVSQSPSNKVTEKGKDVELRCDPISGHTALYWYRQSLGQGLEFLIYFQGNSAPDKSGLPSDRFSAERTGGSVSTLTIQRTQQEDSAVYLCASSRTENYGYTFGSGTRLTVV.

V gene TRBV15 combines with J gene TRBJ2-5; no clear D gene. The germline V and J ends were trimmed by 0 bases and 6 bases, with 11 bases remaining between them. The CDR3 contains 14 residues. Germline CDR1 and CDR2: LNHNV and YYDKDF (reference sequence). DNA for the CDR3: TGTGCCACCAGCAGAGATGTGGGGTGGAAGACCCAGTACTTC. As protein: CATSRDVGWKTQYF.

This clonotype has just a few counts. J is TRBJ2-7 and V is TRBV7-2; the D gene is possibly TRBD1 (6 bases). The CDR3 contains 13 residues. Germline V gene data show CDR1 as SGHTA and CDR2 as FQGNSA. V lost 6 bases and J 2 bases, leaving 11 bases between the germline ends. The chain's CDR3 is CASRVQGTYEQYF. As DNA, the CDR3 is TGTGCCAGCAGAGTACAGGGAACCTACGAGCAGTACTTC.

The chain recombines TRBV25-1 with TRBJ2-1, with D unresolved. The V gene lost 4 bases and the J gene lost 0 bases, with 7 bases spanning the gap. The CDR3 has 14 amino acids. Germline CDR1 MGHDK, CDR2 SYGVNS. The CDR3: CASSALSSYNEQFF. The CDR3 bases are TGTGCCAGCAGTGCACTAAGCTCCTACAATGAGCAGTTCTTC.

The rearrangement links TRBV7-6 to TRBJ2-7; possibly TRBD2 for D (6 bases). Trimming removed 5 bases from V and 1 base from J, with 18 bases in between. CDR3 length: 16 residues. Germline V gives CDR1 SGHVS, CDR2 FNYEAQ. This chain's CDR3 is CASSRNAGTGSYEQYF. The CDR3 nucleotides are TGTGCCAGCAGCCGAAACGCGGGGACTGGGTCCTACGAGCAGTACTTC.

The CDR3 sequence is CASSLEGRAVGNTIYF. The CDR3 DNA sequence: TGTGCCAGCAGCTTAGAAGGCAGGGCGGTTGGAAACACCATATATTTT. The chain uses TRBV11-2 and TRBJ1-3, with D possibly being TRBD1 (5 bases). The germline V gene encodes CDR1 SGHAT and CDR2 FQNNGV. V lost 0 bases, J lost 3 bases, and 12 bases lay in between. The CDR3 runs 16 residues.

This chain joins TRBV7-9 and TRBJ2-1, with TRBD2 matching 11 bases. This CDR3 has 15 amino acids. CDR1 SEHNR and CDR2 FQNEAQ come from the germline V gene (reference sequence). After removal of 5 bases from V and 6 bases from J, the junction contained 6 bases not matched to a gene. Written as DNA, the CDR3 is TGTGCCAGCAGCATACTAGCGGGAGAAGTCAATGAGCAGTTCTTC. Translated: CASSILAGEVNEQFF.

V gene TRBV13 combines with J gene TRBJ2-5, with 12 bases that match TRBD1. The DNA end is a closer match to TRBJ2-7, so the J assignment may be wrong. The CDR3 runs 14 residues. Per germline, CDR1 PRHDT and CDR2 FYEKMQ (reference sequence). The DNA for the CDR3 is TGTGCCAGCAGCGTGGGACAGGGGGCCGACGAGCAGTACTTC. This translates into CASSVGQGADEQYF.

V and J are TRBV5-8 and TRBJ2-5; no clear D gene. The CDR3 is made up of 13 amino acids. The V and J ends lost 7 bases and 5 bases respectively, with 15 bases between them. CDR1 is SGHTS, CDR2 YDEGEE, per germline. CDR3 residues: CASRSGLRETQYF. In DNA form, the CDR3 reads TGTGCCAGCCGATCCGGTTTACGGGAGACCCAGTACTTC.

The gene calls are TRBV7-9 and TRBJ2-7; D perhaps matches TRBD1 (6 bases). The ends were cut back, 1 base at V and 3 bases at J, with 13 bases in the middle. Germline CDR1 SEHNR, CDR2 FQNEAQ (reference sequence). The CDR3 totals 15 residues. The CDR3 nucleotides read TGTGCCAGCAGCTTAGTCCAGGGGCACTACTACGAGCAGTACTTC. Amino acids: CASSLVQGHYYEQYF. Full variable domain (outside the CDR3, taken from reference TRBV7-9 and TRBJ2-7): DTGVSQNPRHKITKRGQNVTFRCDPISEHNRLYWYRQTLGQGPEFLTYFQNEAQLEKSRLLSDRFSAERPKGSFSTLEIQRTEQGDSAMYLCASSLVQGHYYEQYFGPGTRLTVT.

This sequence joins TRBV2 and TRBJ1-6; the D is unclear. V was clipped by 4 bases and J by 12 bases, with 10 bases between them. Per the germline V gene, CDR1 is SNHLY and CDR2 is FYNNEI. CDR3 length equals 12 residues. The chain's CDR3 is CASSGADLPLHF. CDR3 nucleotides: TGTGCCAGCAGTGGGGCTGATCTACCCCTCCACTTT.

This chain connects TRBV2 to TRBJ1-1; D gene ambiguous. The CDR3 length is 12 residues. In germline, CDR1 is SNHLY, CDR2 FYNNEI. V dropped 5 bases and J dropped 1 base, with 5 bases sitting between them. The CDR3 DNA follows: TGTGCCAGCAGTCACAGGAACACTGAAGCTTTCTTT. Translated, it gives CASSHRNTEAFF.

The chain employs TRBV7-9 and TRBJ1-4; D is unresolved. Trimming shortened V by 3 bases and J by 14 bases, and 16 bases separated the two germline ends. Germline assignment: CDR1 SEHNR and CDR2 FQNEAQ (reference sequence). The CDR3 is 13 amino acids. Here the CDR3 DNA reads TGTGCCAGCAGCTTCCCCGTCGAGAAAGAGCTGTTTTTT. Protein product: CASSFPVEKELFF.

The DNA of the CDR3 is TGCGCCAGCAGCCAAGATAGAGATGAGCAGTTCTTC. Residues: CASSQDRDEQFF. V usage is TRBV4-1 and J usage is TRBJ2-1; no clear D. Germline V gene sequence: CDR1 MGHRA, CDR2 YSYEKL. Trimming took off 0 bases at V and 8 bases at J, with 5 bases between the two ends. The CDR3 length is 12 residues.

The chain recombines TRBV24-1 with TRBJ1-2; D possibly corresponds to TRBD1 (6 bases). The length of the CDR3 is 13 residues. Germline V CDR1 and CDR2: KGHDR, SFDVKD. V lost 3 bases to trimming and J lost 8 bases, with 12 bases between them. Here the CDR3 DNA reads TGTGCCACCAGTGATCCGCAGGGGAAGGGCTACACCTTC. Translating it yields CATSDPQGKGYTF.

This CDR3 is CASSQGTSLKETQYF. The CDR3 nucleotides read TGCGCCAGCAGCCAAGGGACCTCATTAAAAGAGACCCAGTACTTC. The chain couples TRBV4-3 to TRBJ2-5; unclear D gene. From germline, CDR1 is LGHNA and CDR2 YSLEER. The length of the CDR3 is 15 residues. Trimming took off 1 base at V and 3 bases at J, with 12 bases between the two ends.

The chain is built from TRBV20-1 and TRBJ1-2, with 8 nucleotides matching TRBD1. The CDR3 totals 14 residues. V gave up 1 base and J gave up 5 bases; unmatched junction bases: 6. The germline CDR1 and CDR2 sequences are DFQATT and SNEGSKA (reference sequence). The CDR3 sequence: CSARGAGQEYGYTF. The CDR3 nucleotides read TGCAGTGCTAGAGGTGCGGGACAGGAGTATGGCTACACCTTC.

The chain recombines TRBV29-1 with TRBJ1-1; no firm D call. The CDR3 contains 12 residues. The germline CDR1 and CDR2 sequences are SQVTM and ANQGSEA. The V gene lost 7 bases and the J gene lost 4 bases, with 13 bases spanning the gap. The CDR3 DNA is TGCAGCGCCCTTATCGGGGTCACTGAAGCTTTCTTT. This translates into CSALIGVTEAFF.

The V and J genes are TRBV9 and TRBJ2-7, with a possible D match to TRBD1 (7 bases). The CDR3 loop spans 17 amino acids. The ends were cut back, 0 bases at V and 1 base at J, with 17 bases in the middle. Germline lookup yields CDR1 SGDLS and CDR2 YYNGEE. CDR3 loop: CASSVVFAGQLSYEQYF. Here the CDR3 DNA reads TGTGCCAGCAGCGTAGTGTTTGCGGGACAGCTTTCCTACGAGCAGTACTTC. The full variable domain, with the rest looked up from reference TRBV9 and TRBJ2-7, is DSGVTQTPKHLITATGQRVTLRCSPRSGDLSVYWYQQSLDQGLQFLIQYYNGEERAKGNILERFSAQQFPDLHSELNLSSLELGDSALYFCASSVVFAGQLSYEQYFGPGTRLTVT.

The chain joins TRBV20-1 to TRBJ1-1; a weak D match, TRBD1 (6 bases). V lost 5 bases to trimming and J lost 2 bases, with 15 bases between them. This CDR3 region has 14 residues. CDR1 and CDR2 from the germline V gene are DFQATT and SNEGSKA (reference sequence). The CDR3 region is CSAPLEGDNTEAFF. The CDR3 coding sequence is TGCAGTGCTCCCTTGGAGGGGGATAACACTGAAGCTTTCTTT.

The chain joins TRBV20-1 to TRBJ2-1, with D possibly being TRBD1 or TRBD2 (5 bases each). Germline V lookup: CDR1 DFQATT, CDR2 SNEGSKA (reference sequence). V lost 6 bases and J lost 12, with 18 bases in between. The CDR3 totals 12 residues. The CDR3 loop is CSAREWGLRQFF. The CDR3 nucleotides are TGCAGTGCCAGGGAGTGGGGGTTGCGGCAGTTCTTC.